This passage covers 3 T cell receptor beta chains from one sample sequenced in a study of control samples from healthy donors and cancer patients. Libraries were prepared by immunoSEQ multiplex PCR; TCRdb keeps only in-frame clonotypes and omits some of them. The sample yields roughly 100,000 clones, 83% seen once. The sequenced sample consisted of blood. The receptors here all came from a woman between 50 and 59 years old in good health.

The rearrangement links TRBV9 to TRBJ2-5; D is perhaps TRBD2 (5 bases). Trimming removed 1 base at V and 0 bases at J, with 10 bases between. Germline assignment: CDR1 SGDLS and CDR2 YYNGEE. The CDR3 is 15 residues long. This chain's CDR3 is CASSVLNGNQETQYF. For the CDR3, the DNA is TGTGCCAGCAGCGTACTTAACGGGAACCAAGAGACCCAGTACTTC. Based on the CDR3 plus reference TRBV9 and TRBJ2-5, the full variable domain is DSGVTQTPKHLITATGQRVTLRCSPRSGDLSVYWYQQSLDQGLQFLIQYYNGEERAKGNILERFSAQQFPDLHSELNLSSLELGDSALYFCASSVLNGNQETQYFGPGTRLLVL.

CDR3 coding DNA: TGTGCCAGCAGCTTAGGACTAGCGGGGGGCACCGGGGAGCTGTTTTTT. Its translation: CASSLGLAGGTGELFF. The chain is built from TRBV7-3 and TRBJ2-2, with TRBD2 matching over 14 bases. The CDR3 extends over 16 amino acids. The V segment lost 2 bases and the J segment 4 bases; nucleotides outside the gene matches: 0. CDR1 and CDR2 from the germline V gene are SGHTA and FQGTGA.

The gene calls are TRBV10-1 and TRBJ1-5, with 10 bases that match TRBD1. The CDR3 sequence is 15 residues long. Germline V lookup: CDR1 WNHNN, CDR2 SYGVQD (reference sequence). J was trimmed by 7 bases and V by 6 bases; bases with no gene match: 9. The CDR3 DNA is TGCGCCAGCAGACCGGGACAGGGGTTTCGGCAGCCCCAGCATTTT. Residues: CASRPGQGFRQPQHF.